Sequencing of this TCR beta chain was carried out in a study of cytomegalovirus exposure and HLA in healthy donors. Notes on the study in general: CMV antigen specificity of three CMV-associated chains was confirmed in vitro. TCR clusters originating in the first cohort tended to co-occur in the 120 validation repertoires, according to a later analysis. The study designated over 150 TCR beta chains cytomegalovirus-associated.

Separate from the approximately 720-subject first cohort was the approximately 120-subject validation cohort, to which the donors belonged. The protocol was immunoSEQ multiplex PCR, while the TCRdb copy is restricted to in-frame clones and leaves out a portion. Of 100,000 to 150,000 clones in the sample, 89% are singletons; the top ten hold roughly 2%. A remark on this clone: The antigen is not known.

Germline V CDR1 and CDR2: MNHNS, SASEGT. Trimming removed 9 bases from V and 1 base from J, with 13 bases in between. CDR3 length equals 13 residues. The chain recombines TRBV6-1 with TRBJ2-7; D unclear. This sequence was found in a woman aged 18-29 years in good health and CMV-seronegative. Material for sequencing was PBMCs. The DNA for the CDR3 is TGTGCCAGTTCGCCCCAGGTTTCCTACGAGCAGTACTTC. As protein: CASSPQVSYEQYF.